The 30 T cell receptor beta chains below all came from one sample that was sequenced in a study of T-cell reconstitution after alpha-beta-depleted transplantation in children. Preparation of the TCRbeta library used unique molecular identifiers. TCRdb reanalysed the PCR reads using MiXCR and keeps one entry per CDR3 protein. Of 200,000 to 250,000 distinct CDR3 sequences in the sample, approximately 10% are singletons; the top ten hold over 25%. This specimen consisted of PBMCs, obtained before TCRalphabeta/CD19-depleted stem cell transplant. The receptor set was obtained from a child in the first two years of life with acute myeloid leukemia, due to receive a stem cell transplant.

Ten or more counts support this clonotype. The V call is TRBV12-3 or TRBV12-4, the J call TRBJ2-2; 9 bases fit TRBD2. Trimming at V came to 2 bases and at J to 5 bases, leaving 3 bases not matched to a gene. This CDR3 spans 15 amino acids. The CDR3 bases are TGTGCCAGCAGTTTATTCCTAGCGGGGACCGGGGAGCTGTTTTTT. This translates into CASSLFLAGTGELFF.

There are many counts of this clonotype. The chain's CDR3 is CASTDSTQSSYNEQFF. Written as DNA, the CDR3 is TGTGCCAGCACTGATTCGACGCAGAGCTCCTACAATGAGCAGTTCTTC. V usage is TRBV2 and J usage is TRBJ2-1, with D unresolved. Germline V lookup: CDR1 SNHLY, CDR2 FYNNEI. This CDR3 region has 16 residues. V lost 7 bases, J lost 0 bases, and 16 bases lay in between.

This clonotype showed up just a few times. The V call is TRBV6-2 or TRBV6-3, the J call TRBJ2-3; TRBD2 aligns across 7 bases. The ends lost 8 bases at V and 9 bases at J; junction bases unmatched: 5. This CDR3 comprises 11 residues. Germline V gene data show CDR1 as MNHEY and CDR2 as SVGEGT. The CDR3 protein is CASWGGGTQYF. DNA of the CDR3: TGTGCCAGCTGGGGGGGAGGGACGCAGTATTTT.

This clonotype was counted many times. The chain has TRBV19 and TRBJ2-3; D might be TRBD1 (6 bases). Per germline, CDR1 LNHDA and CDR2 SQIVND (reference sequence). V dropped 0 bases and J dropped 2 bases, with 15 bases sitting between them. The CDR3 sequence is 17 residues long. The CDR3 bases are TGTGCCAGTAGTATAGATCCTGGACAGAGAGCCACAGATACGCAGTATTTT. Protein: CASSIDPGQRATDTQYF. Full variable domain (remainder filled in from reference TRBV19 and TRBJ2-3): DGGITQSPKYLFRKEGQNVTLSCEQNLNHDAMYWYRQDPGQGLRLIYYSQIVNDFQKGDIAEGYSVSREKKESFPLTVTSAQKNPTAFYLCASSIDPGQRATDTQYFGPGTRLTVL.

This clonotype was detected ten times or more. The chain employs TRBV7-2 and TRBJ2-3, with 14 nucleotides matching TRBD2. Germline CDR1 and CDR2: SGHTA and FQGNSA. With 4 bases clipped from V and 4 bases from J, the junction kept 10 bases outside the gene matches. This CDR3 region has 18 residues. CDR3 DNA: TGTGCCAGCAGCTGGACAGGGGGGACTAGCGGGAGCCCAGATACGCAGTATTTT. This sequence encodes CASSWTGGTSGSPDTQYF. The variable domain in full, with the rest retrieved from reference TRBV7-2 and TRBJ2-3, is GAGVSQSPSNKVTEKGKDVELRCDPISGHTALYWYRQSLGQGLEFLIYFQGNSAPDKSGLPSDRFSAERTGGSVSTLTIQRTQQEDSAVYLCASSWTGGTSGSPDTQYFGPGTRLTVL.

This clonotype was seen at least ten times. This chain joins TRBV15 and TRBJ1-4, with unresolved D. CDR1 is LNHNV, CDR2 YYDKDF, per germline (reference sequence). The CDR3 is made up of 15 amino acids. With 0 bases removed from V and 8 bases from J, the gap between germline ends came to 13 bases. Here the CDR3 reads CATSRDPLREEKLFF. Here the CDR3 DNA reads TGTGCCACCAGCAGAGATCCACTCCGGGAGGAAAAACTGTTTTTT.

This clonotype was detected many times. The genes are TRBV7-8 and TRBJ2-1; 11 nucleotides align to TRBD2. Germline V gene data show CDR1 as SGHVS and CDR2 as FQNEAQ. The CDR3 consists of 17 residues. Trimming removed 0 bases from V and 4 bases from J; junction bases left unmatched: 5. In DNA, the CDR3 is TGTGCCAGCAGCTTAGCGGCGACTAGCGGGGCTTACAATGAGCAGTTCTTC. It translates to CASSLAATSGAYNEQFF.

The sample holds many counts of this clonotype. The rearrangement uses TRBV20-1 and TRBJ2-3; 8 nucleotides align to TRBD2. V shed 3 bases, J shed 1 base, and the junction held 0 bases outside the gene matches. Per the germline V gene, CDR1 is DFQATT and CDR2 is SNEGSKA (reference sequence). This CDR3 is 13 amino acids long. Here the CDR3 reads CSASGRGTDTQYF. DNA for the CDR3: TGCAGTGCTAGCGGGAGGGGCACAGATACGCAGTATTTT.

This clonotype was picked up many times. The J gene is TRBJ2-1, the V gene TRBV4-1, with 11 bases matching TRBD2. This CDR3 comprises 21 residues. The ends lost 0 bases at V and 5 bases at J; junction bases unmatched: 18. CDR1 is MGHRA and CDR2 is YSYEKL in the germline V gene. The CDR3 region has the DNA TGCGCCAGCAGCCAAGAAAGAAATAGCGGGAGGGTCATGTGGAGGAACAATGAGCAGTTCTTC. Translating gives CASSQERNSGRVMWRNNEQFF.

This clonotype was detected many times. This chain joins TRBV25-1 and TRBJ2-2; no clear D. The CDR3 runs to 14 residues. Germline CDR1 reads MGHDK; CDR2 reads SYGVNS. Trimming pared 1 base from V and 6 bases from J, leaving 9 bases between. The CDR3 bases are TGTGCCAGCAGTGAATTGATGAGGCCCGGGGAGCTGTTTTTT. Translated: CASSELMRPGELFF.

This clonotype was counted at least ten times. This chain uses TRBV29-1 with TRBJ2-7; no clear D gene. Germline V gene lookup returns CDR1 SQVTM and CDR2 ANQGSEA. The CDR3 contains 12 residues. The V end was cut by 8 bases, the J end by 2 bases, with 13 bases between. This CDR3 reads CSTGWSTYEQYF. The CDR3 DNA sequence: TGCAGCACCGGATGGTCCACCTACGAGCAGTACTTC.

This clonotype was picked up many times. This chain uses TRBV29-1 with TRBJ2-7; D is perhaps TRBD2 (5 bases). The CDR3 is made up of 14 amino acids. V was trimmed by 6 bases and J by 6 bases, leaving 21 bases between them. Germline CDR1 SQVTM, CDR2 ANQGSEA. The CDR3 spells CSVDRVSIEGEQYF. Written as DNA, the CDR3 is TGCAGCGTCGACCGGGTTTCCATCGAGGGCGAGCAGTACTTC.

This clonotype has ten or more counts. The gene calls are TRBV21-1 and TRBJ1-2. TRBV21-1 has pseudogene status. The CDR3 contains 12 residues. In DNA, the CDR3 is TGTGCCAGCCCACCCTCATTGGGTGGCTACACCTTC. Its protein product is CASPPSLGGYTF.

Many counts were recorded for this clonotype. This chain connects TRBV3-1 to TRBJ1-5, with D maybe TRBD1 (6 bases). Trimming cost V 3 bases and J 4 bases, with 13 bases left between them. The CDR3 consists of 15 residues. Germline CDR1 and CDR2: LGHDT and YNNKEL (reference sequence). This CDR3 reads CASSQRGGVNQPQHF. The CDR3 DNA is TGTGCCAGCAGCCAGAGAGGGGGGGTTAATCAGCCCCAGCATTTT.

There are many counts of this clonotype. The chain combines TRBV20-1 with TRBJ2-5; D remains unclear. Trimming pared 0 bases from V and 4 bases from J, leaving 12 bases between. Germline assignment: CDR1 DFQATT and CDR2 SNEGSKA (reference sequence). The CDR3 length is 14 residues. The CDR3 spells CSARDLVPGETQYF. DNA of the CDR3: TGCAGTGCTAGAGATCTAGTCCCCGGAGAGACCCAGTACTTC.

The rearrangement joins TRBV12-3 or TRBV12-4 to TRBJ2-7, with 8 positions matching TRBD1. The V segment lost 5 bases and the J segment 4 bases; nucleotides outside the gene matches: 16. The CDR3 has 17 residues. CDR3: CASSPRQGAFPNYEQYF. CDR3 DNA sequence: TGTGCCAGCAGTCCCCGCCAGGGGGCCTTCCCCAATTACGAGCAGTACTTC.

This clonotype was detected ten times or more. V and J are TRBV5-4 and TRBJ1-2; D is unclear. V lost 9 bases, J lost 2 bases, and 14 bases lay in between. Germline lookup yields CDR1 SGHNT and CDR2 YYREEE (reference sequence). The CDR3 contains 13 residues. The CDR3 region is CATRGQENYGYTF. DNA of the CDR3: TGTGCCACCCGTGGTCAGGAAAACTATGGCTACACCTTC. Based on the CDR3 plus reference TRBV5-4 and TRBJ1-2, the full variable domain is ETGVTQSPTHLIKTRGQQVTLRCSSQSGHNTVSWYQQALGQGPQFIFQYYREEENGRGNFPPRFSGLQFPNYSSELNVNALELDDSALYLCATRGQENYGYTFGSGTRLTVV.

This clonotype was counted many times. A read error may produce the germline difference seen at one junction end. The chain is built from TRBV2 and TRBJ1-1, with TRBD1 matching 7 bases. The CDR3 loop spans 13 amino acids. Germline loops: CDR1 SNHLY, CDR2 FYNNEI. This CDR3 is CASSGTANTEAFF. The CDR3 DNA is TGCGCCAGCAGCGGGACAGCGAACACTGAAGCTTTCTTT.

This clonotype was recorded many times. V usage is TRBV20-1 and J usage is TRBJ2-7, with 9 bases fitting TRBD2. With V trimmed by 0 bases and J by 4 bases, 7 bases remained unmatched. The CDR3 runs 15 residues. Germline V gene sequence: CDR1 DFQATT, CDR2 SNEGSKA (reference sequence). CDR3 amino acids: CSARDSGLAKYEQYF. CDR3 sequence (DNA): TGCAGTGCTAGAGATTCGGGACTAGCTAAGTACGAGCAGTACTTC.

This clonotype was observed a few times. A much more abundant neighbour one base away suggests this may be a read error. The chain has TRBV12-3 or TRBV12-4 and TRBJ1-1; 10 nucleotides line up with TRBD1. This CDR3 region has 14 residues. CDR3 residues: CVSSEDRGLTEAFF. CDR3 coding DNA: TGTGTCAGCAGTGAAGACAGGGGGCTCACTGAAGCTTTCTTT.

This clonotype was recorded many times. The V call is TRBV9, the J call TRBJ1-1; D is unclear. The V gene's germline CDR1 is SGDLS and CDR2 YYNGEE. Trimming took 1 base from V and 1 from J, leaving 8 bases between them. This CDR3 is built from 14 residues. CDR3 nucleotide sequence: TGTGCCAGCAGCGTATCGACGGGGAACACTGAAGCTTTCTTT. Translating gives CASSVSTGNTEAFF.

J is TRBJ2-1 and V is TRBV7-8; 11 positions agree with TRBD2. CDR1 and CDR2 from the germline V gene are SGHVS and FQNEAQ. Trimming cost V 4 bases and J 2 bases; bases outside gene matches: 16. The CDR3 spans 20 residues. Here the CDR3 reads CASSSPRDSGRATPYNEQFF. CDR3 bases: TGTGCCAGCAGCTCACCTCGGGATAGCGGGAGGGCTACCCCCTACAATGAGCAGTTCTTC.

This clonotype was observed many times. The rearrangement uses TRBV7-6 and TRBJ2-1; no clear D. This CDR3 contains 16 residues. V lost 0 bases and J lost 8, with 17 bases in between. Germline V lookup: CDR1 SGHVS, CDR2 FNYEAQ. CDR3 coding DNA: TGTGCCAGCAGCTTAGCTACCGTTGTTAGTATCCATGAGCAGTTCTTC. It encodes CASSLATVVSIHEQFF.

Many counts were recorded for this clonotype. The chain is built from TRBV11-1 and TRBJ2-3; 7 nucleotides agree with TRBD2. Germline V lookup: CDR1 SGHAT, CDR2 FQDESV (reference sequence). The CDR3 spans 18 residues. The V segment lost 5 bases and the J segment 8 bases; nucleotides outside the gene matches: 22. This chain's CDR3 is CASSPGGTESGPHTTQYF. The CDR3 DNA reads as TGTGCCAGCAGCCCCGGGGGGACGGAGTCGGGCCCCCATACTACGCAGTATTTT.

This clonotype showed up just a few times. The V call is TRBV28, the J call TRBJ2-2; 9 bases align to TRBD1. This CDR3 has 16 amino acids. CDR1 is MDHEN, CDR2 SYDVKM, per germline. The V gene end was trimmed by 8 bases and the J gene end by 1 base; junction bases not matched to a gene: 8. CDR3 amino acids: CASQSPGQGNTGELFF. The CDR3 region has the DNA TGTGCCAGCCAGTCTCCGGGACAGGGGAACACCGGGGAGCTGTTTTTT.

The chain recombines TRBV5-6 with TRBJ2-5; TRBD1 matches 9 bases. CDR3 size: 15 residues. The V segment lost 5 bases and the J segment 3 bases; nucleotides outside the gene matches: 8. From germline, CDR1 is SGHDT and CDR2 YYEEEE. In DNA, the CDR3 is TGTGCCAGCAGTTTCGACAGGGGGGCGAAAGAGACCCAGTACTTC. Translation: CASSFDRGAKETQYF.

At least ten counts were recorded for this clonotype. This sequence joins TRBV7-9 and TRBJ2-2; 10 bases match TRBD1. Germline V lookup: CDR1 SEHNR, CDR2 FQNEAQ (reference sequence). The CDR3 has 15 residues. Unmatched junction bases numbered 3, after V lost 5 bases and J lost 3 bases. CDR3 loop: CASSQTGGYTGELFF. DNA of the CDR3: TGTGCCAGCAGCCAGACAGGGGGCTACACCGGGGAGCTGTTTTTT.

This clonotype occurred many times. The J gene is TRBJ2-7, the V gene TRBV5-1, with a possible D match to TRBD1 (5 bases). V lost 4 bases to trimming and J lost 1 base, with 18 bases between them. The CDR3 contains 16 residues. Germline CDR1 and CDR2: SGHRS and YFSETQ. The CDR3 DNA is TGCGCCAGCAGCATAAGAACAGGTTCACGGTCCTACGAGCAGTACTTC. This translates into CASSIRTGSRSYEQYF.

Ten or more counts support this clonotype. The CDR3 DNA is TGCGCCAGCAGTGAGTCACCCCTAGCGGGGAACACCGGGGAGCTGTTTTTT. It codes for CASSESPLAGNTGELFF. The V call is TRBV10-1, the J call TRBJ2-2, with 8 bases aligning to TRBD2. J was trimmed by 1 base and V by 0 bases; bases with no gene match: 4. Germline lookup yields CDR1 WNHNN and CDR2 SYGVQD (reference sequence). CDR3 size: 17 residues.

This clonotype was seen at least ten times. The J gene is TRBJ2-2, the V gene TRBV12-3 or TRBV12-4, with a possible D match to TRBD2 (5 bases). The CDR3 contains 14 residues. V lost 5 bases, J lost 6 bases, and 13 bases lay in between. The CDR3 is CASSLTSSPGELFF. CDR3 bases: TGTGCCAGCAGTCTAACTAGTTCCCCCGGGGAGCTGTTTTTT.